Below, 24 T cell receptor beta chains from the same sample are listed, as sequenced in a study of cytomegalovirus exposure and HLA in healthy donors. The primer mix had 60 Vbeta and 13 Jbeta primers. TCRdb keeps only in-frame clones here, not all; method: immunoSEQ multiplex PCR. Of some 160,000 clones listed, roughly four fifths were seen once; the top ten hold nearly 8.5%. Sequences were obtained from PBMCs. These receptor sequences come from a male donor in good health and CMV-seropositive.

A single count supports this clone. The CDR3 is CSVEAGGSSGEYQETQYF. CDR3 DNA sequence: TGCAGCGTTGAAGCCGGGGGAAGTAGCGGAGAGTACCAAGAGACCCAGTACTTC. The J gene is TRBJ2-5, the V gene TRBV29-1, with TRBD2 as a possible D gene (6 bases). The CDR3 contains 18 residues. The ends were cut back, 1 base at V and 0 bases at J, with 21 bases in the middle. From germline, CDR1 is SQVTM and CDR2 ANQGSEA.

Of note for this clone: The sample carries other DNA sequences with the same CDR3. The CDR3 protein is CASSQRTGLSGYTF. The DNA of the CDR3 is TGTGCCAGCAGTCAACGGACAGGGCTAAGCGGCTACACCTTC. The chain has TRBV6-5 and TRBJ1-2, with 8 nucleotides matching TRBD1. The CDR3 covers 14 residues. Germline CDR1 reads MNHEY; CDR2 reads SVGAGI. V dropped 5 bases and J dropped 8; count of bases not matched to a gene: 10.

This rearrangement joins TRBV5-6 to TRBJ1-1; D not resolved. The CDR3 loop spans 11 amino acids. The germline V gene encodes CDR1 SGHDT and CDR2 YYEEEE. Trimming removed 5 bases at V and 7 bases at J, with 9 bases between. CDR3 sequence reads: CASRRVGEAFF. The CDR3 DNA reads as TGTGCCAGCAGGCGGGTAGGTGAAGCTTTCTTT.

The J gene is TRBJ2-7, the V gene TRBV6-5, with 7 bases fitting TRBD2. The junction had 5 bases not matched to a gene; V was cut back by 7 bases and J by 5 bases. Per germline, CDR1 MNHEY and CDR2 SVGAGI. The CDR3 is 12 amino acids. The CDR3 coding sequence is TGTGCCAGCACTGGGGAGGGGAACGAGCAGTACTTC. This codes for CASTGEGNEQYF.

V is TRBV7-9 and J is TRBJ1-5; D unresolved. Trimming stripped 1 base from V and 4 bases from J, with 11 bases between. This CDR3 is 15 amino acids long. Germline CDR1 reads SEHNR; CDR2 reads FQNEAQ (reference sequence). The CDR3 is CASSLGSGVNQPQHF. The CDR3 DNA follows: TGTGCCAGCAGCTTAGGGTCCGGGGTAAATCAGCCCCAGCATTTT.

V gene TRBV30 combines with J gene TRBJ1-1; D might be TRBD1 (5 bases). The CDR3 runs to 13 residues. The germline V and J ends were trimmed by 0 bases and 2 bases, with 7 bases remaining between them. Germline V gene sequence: CDR1 GTSNPN, CDR2 SVGIG (reference sequence). The chain's CDR3 is CAWSVGGNTEAFF. CDR3 DNA sequence: TGTGCCTGGAGTGTGGGGGGAAACACTGAAGCTTTCTTT.

This clone appeared once. V and J are TRBV4-3 and TRBJ1-4, with TRBD1 matching over 8 bases. With 1 base clipped from V and 8 bases from J, the junction kept 9 bases outside the gene matches. Germline V gives CDR1 LGHNA, CDR2 YSLEER. This CDR3 is built from 16 residues. CDR3 loop: CASSQVGQGRAEKLFF. CDR3 sequence (DNA): TGCGCCAGCAGCCAAGTCGGACAGGGTAGGGCCGAAAAACTGTTTTTT.

This clone turned up a few times. The rearrangement uses TRBV10-3 and TRBJ1-2; D gene ambiguous. CDR3 size: 13 residues. The germline CDR1 and CDR2 sequences are ENHRY and SYGVKD. V gave up 7 bases and J gave up 0 bases, with 9 bases separating them. Here the CDR3 reads CAIKALANYGYTF. CDR3 bases: TGTGCCATCAAAGCCTTAGCTAACTATGGCTACACCTTC.

The chain links TRBV27 to TRBJ1-6; D remains unclear. The CDR3 is made up of 14 amino acids. Germline CDR1 is MNHEY and CDR2 is SMNVEV (reference sequence). Trimming left V 6 bases short and J 0 bases short, with 6 bases between. The CDR3 DNA reads TGTGCCAGCAGCAGAAGCTCCTATAATTCACCCCTCCACTTT. This encodes CASSRSSYNSPLHF.

This clone was seen just once. The DNA of the CDR3 is TGTGCCAGCAGCTCGGACGGACTCACGGCCCTCCACTTT. Encoded protein: CASSSDGLTALHF. The V gene is TRBV5-4, the J gene TRBJ1-6, with unresolved D. Trimming removed 3 bases from V and 14 bases from J, with 15 bases in between. This CDR3 is built from 13 residues. Germline lookup yields CDR1 SGHNT and CDR2 YYREEE (reference sequence).

In its sample, this clone was seen once. The rearrangement uses TRBV7-2 and TRBJ1-2; D ambiguous. The CDR3 contains 11 residues. Germline assignment: CDR1 SGHTA and CDR2 FQGNSA. V lost 8 bases and J lost 6, with 10 bases in between. CDR3 residues: CASSLSHGYTF. CDR3 sequence (DNA): TGTGCCAGCTCCCTCTCCCATGGCTACACCTTC.

V and J are TRBV2 and TRBJ1-6, with 9 nucleotides matching TRBD1. Germline V CDR1 and CDR2: SNHLY, FYNNEI. The CDR3 consists of 15 residues. V shed 2 bases and J 10 bases; nucleotides not matched to a gene: 6. This CDR3 reads CASSETTGGRSPLHF. The CDR3, as DNA: TGTGCCAGCAGTGAAACGACAGGGGGGAGATCACCCCTCCACTTT.

The chain uses TRBV27 and TRBJ2-3; TRBD2 matches at 12 bases. Germline-derived CDR1 and CDR2 are MNHEY and SMNVEV (reference sequence). The V and J ends lost 3 bases and 3 bases, in that order; junction bases with no gene match: 4. The length of the CDR3 is 16 residues. CDR3 sequence reads: CASSLTSGRWTDTQYF. For the CDR3, the DNA is TGTGCCAGCAGTTTGACTAGCGGGAGATGGACAGATACGCAGTATTTT.

V gene TRBV4-3 combines with J gene TRBJ1-3; 7 bases fit TRBD1. The germline V gene encodes CDR1 LGHNA and CDR2 YSLEER. V shed 0 bases, J shed 4 bases, and the junction held 9 bases outside the gene matches. The CDR3 spans 17 residues. The chain's CDR3 is CASSQEARGGGGNTIYF. The CDR3 DNA reads TGCGCCAGCAGCCAAGAAGCCCGTGGAGGGGGCGGAAACACCATATATTTT.

J is TRBJ2-7 and V is TRBV28; TRBD2 matches 8 bases. CDR1 is MDHEN and CDR2 is SYDVKM in the germline V gene. The CDR3 is 15 amino acids. Trimming took 3 bases from V and 5 from J; bases not matched to a gene: 9. The DNA for the CDR3 is TGTGCCAGCAGTTTTATTAGCGGGATCTCGAACGAGCAGTACTTC. Amino acid sequence: CASSFISGISNEQYF.

The chain couples TRBV2 to TRBJ1-2, with TRBD1 matching over 9 bases. Germline V gene data show CDR1 as SNHLY and CDR2 as FYNNEI. J was trimmed by 8 bases and V by 8 bases; bases with no gene match: 9. The CDR3 loop spans 13 amino acids. The CDR3 is CASRRDRGSGYTF. The CDR3 region has the DNA TGTGCCAGCCGTAGAGACAGGGGGAGCGGCTACACCTTC.

The chain combines TRBV4-3 with TRBJ1-2; 7 bases are a match to TRBD1. Unmatched junction bases numbered 2, after V lost 4 bases and J lost 3 bases. The CDR3 is 13 residues long. Germline CDR1 reads LGHNA; CDR2 reads YSLEER. CDR3 amino acids: CASSRDRDYGYTF. In DNA form, the CDR3 reads TGCGCCAGCAGCCGAGACAGGGACTATGGCTACACCTTC.

Comment on this clone: A far bigger clonotype differs at one base, so this is likely a read error. This sample includes further DNA sequences coding for the same CDR3. The chain carries TRBV5-8 and TRBJ2-5; perhaps TRBD1 as D (5 bases). The CDR3 runs 17 residues. CDR1 and CDR2 from the germline V gene are SGHTS and YDEGEE. Trimming shortened V by 4 bases and J by 0 bases, and 19 bases separated the two germline ends. The CDR3 reads CASSQDLWKGNQETQYF. The DNA of the CDR3 is TGTGCCAGCAGCCAAGATCTTTGGAAGGGGAACCAAGAGACCCAGTACTTC.

The V call is TRBV20-1, the J call TRBJ2-1, with TRBD2 matching over 7 bases. The junction had 2 bases not matched to a gene; V was cut back by 0 bases and J by 12 bases. The CDR3 sequence is 11 residues long. Germline assignment: CDR1 DFQATT and CDR2 SNEGSKA (reference sequence). DNA of the CDR3: TGCAGTGCTAGAGATGTAGCGGGGCAGTTCTTC. It specifies CSARDVAGQFF.

The CDR3 region is CASSLLTTTEAFF. The CDR3 DNA sequence: TGTGCCAGCAGCTTATTGACTACCACTGAAGCTTTCTTT. This rearrangement joins TRBV7-9 to TRBJ1-1; D unclear. The CDR3 extends over 13 amino acids. The V gene lost 2 bases and the J gene lost 4 bases, with 8 bases spanning the gap. Germline-derived CDR1 and CDR2 are SEHNR and FQNEAQ (reference sequence).

The chain is built from TRBV9 and TRBJ2-7; D is unresolved. The germline V and J ends were trimmed by 0 bases and 0 bases, with 7 bases remaining between them. CDR1 is SGDLS, CDR2 YYNGEE, per germline. The CDR3 spans 14 residues. The CDR3 here is CASSVEPISYEQYF. The DNA of the CDR3 is TGTGCCAGCAGCGTAGAGCCTATCTCCTACGAGCAGTACTTC.

The genes are TRBV19 and TRBJ2-7, with 9 bases matching TRBD2. The CDR3 sequence is 14 residues long. V trimming: 1 base; J trimming: 7 bases; junction bases outside the gene matches: 5. Germline values: CDR1 LNHDA, CDR2 SQIVND (reference sequence). The CDR3: CASSIVGTSREQYF. The CDR3 region has the DNA TGTGCCAGTAGTATAGTGGGGACTAGCAGAGAGCAGTACTTC.

This chain links TRBV10-3 with TRBJ2-5; the match to TRBD2 covers 11 bases. The J call may be wrong; the DNA end is better matched by TRBJ2-7. CDR1 is ENHRY, CDR2 SYGVKD, per germline. The length of the CDR3 is 16 residues. CDR3: CAISGWASGRTYEQYF. In DNA, the CDR3 is TGTGCCATCAGTGGATGGGCTAGCGGGAGGACTTACGAGCAGTACTTC.

The rearrangement uses TRBV5-1 and TRBJ2-6; possible D gene TRBD1, 5 bases. The V end lost 2 bases, the J end lost 2 bases, and 8 bases lay between the germline ends. This CDR3 has 15 residues. Per the germline V gene, CDR1 is SGHRS and CDR2 is YFSETQ. The CDR3 DNA reads as TGCGCCAGCAGCTTAGGGGTCCCTGGGGCCAACGTCCTGACTTTC. Translating gives CASSLGVPGANVLTF.